This record looks at one T cell receptor (beta chain) sequence and its context. It has no known antigen specificity. Per-base quality was not reported, and no clone a single base away is much larger than it. Libraries were constructed by the immunoSEQ multiplex PCR assay. The hsTCRB Kit was used according to the manufacturer's protocol to amplify rearranged TCR beta chain sequences. Sequencing of TCRB libraries was carried out on an Illumina MiSeq. From the authors' description of their analysis: The kit vendor's proprietary platform handled demultiplexing, trimming and gene mapping. What TCRdb holds here is the immuneACCESS table cut down to in-frame rearrangements. Part of the clones is not present; checked against another copy, under half of the missing clones reflect an unresolved V gene, and the others are unexplained. V, J and clone size are taken as reported in that table, and D and trimming were inferred from the DNA itself. Recorded for this sample are tens of thousands of clones; 86% of them occurred a single time. Clones ranked in the top ten supply around 1.7% of the sample.

Spanning cysteine to phenylalanine, the CDR3 consists of 13 amino acids. Left in the record is the CDR3 DNA by itself, 39 bases read in frame from the first base. Taken from the germline V gene (reference sequence), the CDR1 and CDR2 loops are MNHEY and SMNVEV. Here V drops 3 bases and J drops 4 bases, and the junction holds 3 bases not matched to any gene. This specimen comes from a study of a mutant IDH1 vaccine in newly diagnosed glioma (dated by TCRdb to 2020 to 2022). In the study overall: Vaccination started 4-6 weeks after radiotherapy alone, or was given together with temozolomide cycles in the groups whose treatment included chemotherapy. The approximately 30 treated patients were roughly 62% male and around 40% female, with a mean age of about 38 years. Before enrollment, patients had received standard therapy of radiotherapy alone, temozolomide alone, or radiochemotherapy with temozolomide; most received the combination. The week-35 safety follow-up took place at visit V12, and the week-47 end of study took place at visit V13. Peripheral blood was collected at six visits: V03 (baseline), V05, V07, V10, V12 and V13. Longitudinal TCRB deep sequencing was done for about two dozen treated patients, wherever samples were available for exploratory analyses. Results and caveats for the whole study, not just this receptor: Immune responses induced by the vaccine were seen in around 93% of patients across multiple MHC alleles. Availability determined which PBMC samples were chosen for TCRB deep sequencing. The authors stated that sample limitations prevented analyses of patient blood samples from being reproduced. Pseudoprogression appeared unrelated to alterations in the top peripheral T cell clonotypes detected by TCRB sequencing.

This sample's time point label indicates: week 35, safety follow-up. Every vaccine dose consisted of 300 ug of a 20-mer mutant IDH1 peptide in Montanide, administered subcutaneously together with topical imiquimod. Patients were given eight vaccinations, in weeks 1, 3, 5, 7, 11, 15, 19 and 23, which matched visits V03 through V10. Newly diagnosed WHO grade 3 or 4 IDH1-mutant astrocytomas showing loss of nuclear ATRX were present in the donors. The samples were drawn from NOA16, a multicentre, single-arm, open-label phase I trial in Germany that tested a mutant IDH1 peptide vaccine in humans for the first time. Genomic DNA for TCRB sequencing was extracted from EDTA blood using the DNeasy Blood and Tissue Kit.

Sequencing was performed on PBMCs, taken from a glioma patient whose treatment included an IDH1 peptide vaccine. The TCR sequence derives from a man aged 35 to 55 with glioma. The sequence is built from TRBV27 and TRBJ2-7, and 7 bases in between align with TRBD1. The nucleotide sequence is given as TGTGCCAGCAGTTTGGGGACAGCTTACGAGCAGTACTTC. It encodes CASSLGTAYEQYF.